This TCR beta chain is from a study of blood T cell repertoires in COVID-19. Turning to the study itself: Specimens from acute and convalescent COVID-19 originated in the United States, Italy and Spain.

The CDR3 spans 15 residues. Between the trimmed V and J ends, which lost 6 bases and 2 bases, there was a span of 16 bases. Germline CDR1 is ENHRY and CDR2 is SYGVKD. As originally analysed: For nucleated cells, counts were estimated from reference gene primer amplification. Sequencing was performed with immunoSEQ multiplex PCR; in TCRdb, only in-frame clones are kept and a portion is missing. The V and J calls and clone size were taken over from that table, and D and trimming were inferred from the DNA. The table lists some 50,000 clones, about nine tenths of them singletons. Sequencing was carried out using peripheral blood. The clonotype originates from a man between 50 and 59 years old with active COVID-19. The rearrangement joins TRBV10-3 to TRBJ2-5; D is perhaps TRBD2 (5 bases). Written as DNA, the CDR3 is TGTGCCATCAGCGACCGACTAATTACTCAAGAGACCCAGTACTTC. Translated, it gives CAISDRLITQETQYF.